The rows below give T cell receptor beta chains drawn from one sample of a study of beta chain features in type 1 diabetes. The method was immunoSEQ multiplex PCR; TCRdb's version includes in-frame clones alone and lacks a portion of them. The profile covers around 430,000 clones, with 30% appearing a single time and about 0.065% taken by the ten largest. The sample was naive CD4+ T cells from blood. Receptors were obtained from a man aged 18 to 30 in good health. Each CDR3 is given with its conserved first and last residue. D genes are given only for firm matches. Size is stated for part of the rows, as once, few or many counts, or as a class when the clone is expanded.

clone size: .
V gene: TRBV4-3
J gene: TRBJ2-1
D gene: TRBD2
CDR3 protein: CASSHPGLAGNNEQFF
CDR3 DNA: TGCGCCAGCAGCCACCCGGGACTAGCGGGAAACAATGAGCAGTTCTTC

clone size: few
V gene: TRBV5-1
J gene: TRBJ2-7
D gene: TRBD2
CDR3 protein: CASSQGTSVYEQYF
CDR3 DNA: TGCGCCAGCAGCCAAGGGACTAGCGTCTACGAGCAGTACTTC

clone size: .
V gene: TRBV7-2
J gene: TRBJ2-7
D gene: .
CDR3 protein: CASSPPAGGSYEQYF
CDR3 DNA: TGTGCCAGCAGCCCCCCTGCTGGCGGCTCCTACGAGCAGTACTTC

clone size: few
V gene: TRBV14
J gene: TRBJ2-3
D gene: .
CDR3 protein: CASSHRTVGTSDTQYF
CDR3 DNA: TGTGCCAGCAGCCATCGGACGGTGGGGACCTCAGATACGCAGTATTTT

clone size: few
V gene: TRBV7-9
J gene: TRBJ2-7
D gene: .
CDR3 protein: CASSAPPGYEQYF
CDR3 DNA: TGTGCCAGCAGCGCCCCACCGGGGTACGAGCAGTACTTC

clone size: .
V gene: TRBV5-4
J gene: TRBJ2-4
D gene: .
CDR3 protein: CASSLGGLAKNIQYF
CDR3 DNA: TGTGCCAGCAGCTTGGGGGGACTAGCCAAAAACATTCAGTACTTC

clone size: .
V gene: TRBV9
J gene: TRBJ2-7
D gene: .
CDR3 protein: CASSVAGNEQYF
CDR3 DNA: TGTGCCAGCAGCGTAGCAGGGAACGAGCAGTACTTC

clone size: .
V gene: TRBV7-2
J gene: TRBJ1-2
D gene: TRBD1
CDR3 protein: CASNYDRVTGYTF
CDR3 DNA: TGTGCCAGCAACTACGACAGGGTAACTGGCTACACCTTC

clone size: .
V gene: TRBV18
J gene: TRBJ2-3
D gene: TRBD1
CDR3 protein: CASSPLGQGTIGQYF
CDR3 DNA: TGTGCCAGCTCACCTCTTGGACAGGGGACCATCGGGCAGTATTTT

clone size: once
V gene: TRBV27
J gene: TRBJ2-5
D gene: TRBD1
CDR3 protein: CASSHRGLRETQYF
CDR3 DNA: TGTGCCAGCAGCCACAGGGGGCTGAGGGAGACCCAGTACTTC

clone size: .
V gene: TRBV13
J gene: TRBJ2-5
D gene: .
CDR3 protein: CASSYGPGGPETQYF
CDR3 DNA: TGTGCCAGCAGTTACGGGCCCGGGGGGCCGGAGACCCAGTACTTC

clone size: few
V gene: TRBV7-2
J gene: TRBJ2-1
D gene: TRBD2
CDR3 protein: CASSEGLAGGNEQFF
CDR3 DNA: TGTGCCAGCAGCGAGGGACTAGCGGGGGGAAATGAGCAGTTCTTC

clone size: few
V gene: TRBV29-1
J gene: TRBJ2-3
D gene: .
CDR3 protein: CSVVRPSGADTQYF
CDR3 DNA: TGCAGCGTTGTTCGTCCGTCGGGGGCAGATACGCAGTATTTT

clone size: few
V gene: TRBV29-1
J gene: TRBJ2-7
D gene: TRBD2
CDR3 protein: CSVRLAGREQYF
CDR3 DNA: TGCAGCGTTCGACTAGCGGGAAGGGAGCAGTACTTC

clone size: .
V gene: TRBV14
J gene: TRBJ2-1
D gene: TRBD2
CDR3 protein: CASSQLLAGSEQFF
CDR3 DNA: TGTGCCAGCAGCCAATTGCTAGCGGGCTCTGAGCAGTTCTTC

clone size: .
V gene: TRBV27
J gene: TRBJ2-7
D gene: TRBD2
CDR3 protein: CASSHWTSGPYEQYF
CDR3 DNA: TGTGCCAGCAGTCACTGGACTAGCGGGCCCTACGAGCAGTACTTC

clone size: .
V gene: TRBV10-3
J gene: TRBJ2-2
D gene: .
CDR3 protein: CAIRSSGNTGELFF
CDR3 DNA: TGTGCCATCAGAAGTAGCGGGAACACCGGGGAGCTGTTTTTT

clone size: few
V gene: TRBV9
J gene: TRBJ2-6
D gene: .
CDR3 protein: CASSLGVPGANVLTF
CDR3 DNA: TGTGCCAGCAGCTTAGGGGTACCTGGGGCCAACGTCCTGACTTTC

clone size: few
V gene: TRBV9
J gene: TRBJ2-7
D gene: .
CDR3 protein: CASSVGMVGYEQYF
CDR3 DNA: TGTGCCAGCAGCGTAGGCATGGTTGGCTACGAGCAGTACTTC

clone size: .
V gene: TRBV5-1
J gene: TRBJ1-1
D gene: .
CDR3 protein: CASSFGAGSEAFF
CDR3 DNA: .

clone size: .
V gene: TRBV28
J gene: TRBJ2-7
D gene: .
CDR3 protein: CASSSGSLSYEQYF
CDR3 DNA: TGTGCCAGCAGCTCAGGGTCCCTCTCCTACGAGCAGTACTTC

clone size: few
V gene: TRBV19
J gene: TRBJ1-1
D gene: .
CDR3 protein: CASRFIGNTEAFF
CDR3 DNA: TGTGCCAGTAGATTTATAGGGAACACTGAAGCTTTCTTT

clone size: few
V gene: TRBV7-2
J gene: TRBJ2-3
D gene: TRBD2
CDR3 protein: CASSLQRDTDTQYF
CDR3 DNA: TGTGCCAGCAGCTTACAGCGGGACACAGATACGCAGTATTTT

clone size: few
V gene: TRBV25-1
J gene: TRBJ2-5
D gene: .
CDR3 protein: CASSGWDVKTQYF
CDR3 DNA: TGTGCCAGCAGTGGGTGGGACGTAAAGACCCAGTACTTC

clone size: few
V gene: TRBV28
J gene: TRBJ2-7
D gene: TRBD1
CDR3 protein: CASSSGQATYEQYF
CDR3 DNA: TGTGCCAGCAGTTCTGGACAGGCCACCTACGAGCAGTACTTC

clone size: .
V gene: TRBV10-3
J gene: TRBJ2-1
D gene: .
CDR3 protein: CALDPNEQFF
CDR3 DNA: TGTGCCCTCGACCCCAATGAGCAGTTCTTC

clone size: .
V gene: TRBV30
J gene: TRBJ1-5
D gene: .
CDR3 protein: CAWSVRGAYNQPQHF
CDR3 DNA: TGTGCCTGGAGTGTACGGGGGGCCTACAATCAGCCCCAGCATTTT

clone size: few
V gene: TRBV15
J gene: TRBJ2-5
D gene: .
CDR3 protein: CATSRGFGGVQETQYF
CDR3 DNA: TGTGCCACCAGCAGAGGGTTCGGTGGCGTCCAAGAGACCCAGTACTTC

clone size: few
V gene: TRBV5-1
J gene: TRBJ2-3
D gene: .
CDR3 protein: CASSLMAGPPDTQYF
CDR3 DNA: TGCGCCAGCAGCCTGATGGCGGGACCCCCAGATACGCAGTATTTT

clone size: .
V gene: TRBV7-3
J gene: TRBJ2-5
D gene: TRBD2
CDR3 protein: CASSLYGPRGLAGGSVQETQYF
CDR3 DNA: TGTGCCAGCAGCTTATATGGTCCTCGAGGTCTAGCGGGAGGGTCTGTCCAGGAGACCCAGTACTTC

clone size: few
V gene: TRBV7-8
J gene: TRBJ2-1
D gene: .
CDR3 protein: CASSAQYSSYNEQFF
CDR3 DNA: TGTGCCAGCAGCGCCCAATATAGCTCCTACAATGAGCAGTTCTTC

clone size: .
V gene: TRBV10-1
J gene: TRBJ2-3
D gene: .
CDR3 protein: CASSESAVGGDTQYF
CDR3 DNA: TGCGCCAGCAGTGAGTCGGCCGTCGGAGGAGATACGCAGTATTTT

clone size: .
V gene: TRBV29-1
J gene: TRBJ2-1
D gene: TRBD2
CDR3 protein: CSVAGDMMNEQFF
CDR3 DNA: TGCAGCGTAGCGGGAGATATGATGAATGAGCAGTTCTTC

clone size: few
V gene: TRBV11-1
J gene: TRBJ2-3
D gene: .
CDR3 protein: CASSRSTDTQYF
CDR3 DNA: TGTGCCAGCAGCAGGAGCACAGATACGCAGTATTTT

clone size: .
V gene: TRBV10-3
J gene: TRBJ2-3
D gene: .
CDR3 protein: CAISESADTQYF
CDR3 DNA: TGTGCCATCAGTGAGTCCGCAGATACGCAGTATTTT

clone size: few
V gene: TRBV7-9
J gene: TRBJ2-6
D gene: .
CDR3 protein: CASSLAPGSGANVLTF
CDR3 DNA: TGTGCCAGCAGCTTAGCGCCAGGGTCTGGGGCCAACGTCCTGACTTTC

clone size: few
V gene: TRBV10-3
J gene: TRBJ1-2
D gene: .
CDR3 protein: CAISEYRDYTF
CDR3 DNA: TGTGCCATCAGTGAGTACAGGGACTACACCTTC

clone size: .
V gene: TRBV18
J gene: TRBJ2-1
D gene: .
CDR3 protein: CASSPPAGGQFF
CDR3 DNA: TGTGCCAGCTCTCCGCCTGCCGGGGGACAGTTCTTC

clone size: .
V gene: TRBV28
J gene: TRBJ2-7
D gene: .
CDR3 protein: CASSNKAGYEQYF
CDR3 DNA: TGTGCCAGCTCAAACAAGGCCGGCTACGAGCAGTACTTC

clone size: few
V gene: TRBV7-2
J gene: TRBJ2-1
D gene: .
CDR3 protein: CASSNQRANNEQFF
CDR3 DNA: TGTGCCAGCAGCAATCAGCGGGCCAACAATGAGCAGTTCTTC

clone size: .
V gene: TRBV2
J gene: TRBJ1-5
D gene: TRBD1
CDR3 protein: CASSTDRGNQPQHF
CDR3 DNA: TGTGCCAGCAGTACAGACAGGGGCAATCAGCCCCAGCATTTT

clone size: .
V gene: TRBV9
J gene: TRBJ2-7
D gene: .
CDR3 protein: CAGNNVRGYEQYF
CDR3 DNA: TGTGCCGGCAACAACGTAAGGGGCTACGAGCAGTACTTC

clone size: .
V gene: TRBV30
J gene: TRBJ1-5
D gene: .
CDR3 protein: CAWAQGSNQPQHF
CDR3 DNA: TGTGCCTGGGCCCAGGGGAGCAATCAGCCCCAGCATTTT

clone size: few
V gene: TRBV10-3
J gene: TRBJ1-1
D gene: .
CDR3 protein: CAISDQDGNTEAFF
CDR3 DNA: TGTGCCATCAGTGACCAGGATGGGAACACTGAAGCTTTCTTT

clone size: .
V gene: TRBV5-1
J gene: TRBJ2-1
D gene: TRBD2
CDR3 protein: CASSQGLAGANEQFF
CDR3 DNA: TGCGCCAGCAGCCAGGGACTAGCGGGAGCTAATGAGCAGTTCTTC

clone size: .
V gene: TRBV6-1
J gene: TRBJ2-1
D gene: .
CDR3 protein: CASSAVRSSNEQFF
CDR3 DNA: TGTGCCAGCAGCGCCGTAAGGAGCAGCAATGAGCAGTTCTTC

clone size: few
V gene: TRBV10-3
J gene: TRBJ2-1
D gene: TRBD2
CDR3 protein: CAIRGDLGRAQSEQFF
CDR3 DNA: TGTGCCATCAGGGGAGACCTCGGGAGGGCCCAGAGTGAGCAGTTCTTC

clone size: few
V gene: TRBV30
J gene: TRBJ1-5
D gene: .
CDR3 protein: CAWSPQGKGNQPQHF
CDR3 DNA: TGTGCCTGGAGTCCACAGGGAAAGGGCAATCAGCCCCAGCATTTT

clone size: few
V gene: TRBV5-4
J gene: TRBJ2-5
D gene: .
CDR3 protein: CASSWDLKQETQYF
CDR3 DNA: TGTGCCAGCAGCTGGGACCTAAAGCAAGAGACCCAGTACTTC

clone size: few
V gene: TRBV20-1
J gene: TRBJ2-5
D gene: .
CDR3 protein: CSASLDETQYF
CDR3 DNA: TGCAGTGCTAGTTTGGATGAGACCCAGTACTTC

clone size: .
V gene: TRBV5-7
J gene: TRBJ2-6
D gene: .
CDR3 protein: CASSGRIPFSGANVLTF
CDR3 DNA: TGTGCCAGCAGCGGCAGAATACCCTTCTCTGGGGCCAACGTCCTGACTTTC

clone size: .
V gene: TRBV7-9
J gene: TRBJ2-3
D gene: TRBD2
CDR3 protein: CASSVLAGADTQYF
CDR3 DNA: TGTGCCAGCAGCGTGCTAGCGGGAGCAGATACGCAGTATTTT

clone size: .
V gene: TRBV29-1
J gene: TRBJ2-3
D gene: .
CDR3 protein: CSVRALEDTQYF
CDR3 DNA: TGCAGCGTTCGGGCCCTGGAGGATACGCAGTATTTT

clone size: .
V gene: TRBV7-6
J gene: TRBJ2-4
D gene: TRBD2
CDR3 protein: CASSLGVAGGAQNIQYF
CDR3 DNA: TGTGCCAGCAGCTTAGGCGTAGCGGGAGGGGCCCAAAACATTCAGTACTTC